A single sample gave rise to the 8 T cell receptor beta chains below, sequenced in a study of vaccination and CD4 T cells after COVID-19. These receptors have no known antigen. Indicated treatment: roughly ten-day PBMC culture with coronavirus spike peptide pools or control peptides (ViraFEST assay). Sequenced with the Oncomine TCR Beta short-read assay was DNA taken from cultured CD4+ T cells. TCRdb processed the PCR reads anew with MiXCR; each CDR3 protein has one entry. The sample lists 8,500 to 13,000 distinct CDR3 sequences, roughly 64% occurring once. What was sequenced was CD4+ T cells from blood, cultured in vitro. These receptors were taken from a human donor who had recovered from COVID-19.

The chain employs TRBV18 and TRBJ1-1, with D possibly matching TRBD1 (5 bases). V lost 2 bases to trimming and J lost 4 bases, with 20 bases between them. Germline assignment: CDR1 KGHSH and CDR2 LQKENI. The CDR3 totals 17 residues. The CDR3: CASSPIDVRDSVTEAFF. In DNA form, the CDR3 reads TGTGCCAGCTCACCAATAGACGTTCGGGACTCCGTCACTGAAGCTTTCTTT.

The sample holds a few counts of this clonotype. The V call is TRBV20-1, the J call TRBJ2-3; possible D gene TRBD2, 5 bases. Germline CDR1 is DFQATT and CDR2 is SNEGSKA (reference sequence). V shed 3 bases and J shed 1 base, with 14 bases lying between them. CDR3 length: 15 residues. The CDR3, as DNA: TGCAGTGCTAGCGGAATTTGGCGGGGCACAGATACGCAGTATTTT. Translating gives CSASGIWRGTDTQYF.

The J gene is TRBJ2-2, the V gene TRBV6-1, with D maybe TRBD1 (6 bases). Looked up from germline, CDR1 is MNHNS and CDR2 is SASEGT. Between the trimmed V and J ends, which lost 1 base and 6 bases, there was a span of 12 bases. The CDR3 extends over 15 amino acids. The DNA for the CDR3 is TGTGCCAGCAGTGAAGTAGGGGGTCGGTCCGGGGAGCTGTTTTTT. This sequence encodes CASSEVGGRSGELFF.

The J gene is TRBJ2-5, the V gene TRBV20-1; 10 positions match TRBD2. The germline V gene encodes CDR1 DFQATT and CDR2 SNEGSKA (reference sequence). The junction had 11 bases not matched to a gene; V was cut back by 3 bases and J by 1 base. CDR3 length equals 17 residues. This chain's CDR3 is CSASNWLAGESQETQYF. DNA of the CDR3: TGCAGTGCTAGTAATTGGCTAGCGGGAGAAAGCCAAGAGACCCAGTACTTC.

The genes are TRBV20-1 and TRBJ2-7; 9 bases are a match to TRBD1. Germline CDR1 DFQATT, CDR2 SNEGSKA (reference sequence). The trim removed 3 bases at V and 3 bases at J, leaving 6 bases unmatched. The CDR3 has 14 residues. The CDR3 DNA is TGCAGTGCTAGTTTCGGGACAGGGAGCTACGAGCAGTACTTC. Translated: CSASFGTGSYEQYF.

CDR3 sequence: CASSTGGNSGSWETQYF. The CDR3 DNA reads as TGTGCCAGTAGTACTGGGGGCAATAGCGGGAGCTGGGAGACCCAGTACTTC. This chain links TRBV19 with TRBJ2-5; TRBD2 matches 9 bases. Trimming removed 4 bases from V and 5 bases from J; junction bases left unmatched: 14. Germline V gene lookup returns CDR1 LNHDA and CDR2 SQIVND (reference sequence). This CDR3 comprises 17 residues.

This clonotype is a singleton in its sample. This sequence joins TRBV12-3 or TRBV12-4 and TRBJ2-7, with TRBD2 as a possible D gene (5 bases). The V gene lost 5 bases and the J gene lost 7 bases, with 15 bases spanning the gap. This CDR3 has 13 amino acids. The CDR3: CASSLNRWREQYF. CDR3 coding DNA: TGTGCCAGCAGTCTCAACCGATGGAGGGAGCAGTACTTC.

This clonotype turned up a few times. The chain carries TRBV2 and TRBJ1-5; D gene unclear. The CDR3 covers 13 residues. In germline, CDR1 is SNHLY, CDR2 FYNNEI. Trimming shortened V by 1 base and J by 5 bases, and 6 bases separated the two germline ends. The CDR3 sequence is CASSEENHQPQHF. The DNA of the CDR3 is TGTGCCAGCAGTGAAGAGAACCATCAGCCCCAGCATTTT.